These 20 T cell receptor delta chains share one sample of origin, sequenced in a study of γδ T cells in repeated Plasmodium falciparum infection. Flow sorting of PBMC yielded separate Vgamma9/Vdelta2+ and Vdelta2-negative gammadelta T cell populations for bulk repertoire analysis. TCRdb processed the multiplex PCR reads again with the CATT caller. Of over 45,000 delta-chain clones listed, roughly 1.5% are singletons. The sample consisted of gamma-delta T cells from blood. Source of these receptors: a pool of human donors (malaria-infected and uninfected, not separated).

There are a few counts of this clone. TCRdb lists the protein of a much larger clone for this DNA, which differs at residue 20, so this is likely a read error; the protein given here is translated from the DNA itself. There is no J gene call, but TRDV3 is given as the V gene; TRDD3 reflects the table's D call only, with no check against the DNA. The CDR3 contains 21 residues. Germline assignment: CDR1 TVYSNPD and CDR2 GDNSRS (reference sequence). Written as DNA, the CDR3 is TGTGCCTCTCGCCTCCTTCCTCTACTGGGGATAATAAGCCCCTTCGTGGATAAACTCACCTTT. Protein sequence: CASRLLPLLGIISPFVDKLTF.

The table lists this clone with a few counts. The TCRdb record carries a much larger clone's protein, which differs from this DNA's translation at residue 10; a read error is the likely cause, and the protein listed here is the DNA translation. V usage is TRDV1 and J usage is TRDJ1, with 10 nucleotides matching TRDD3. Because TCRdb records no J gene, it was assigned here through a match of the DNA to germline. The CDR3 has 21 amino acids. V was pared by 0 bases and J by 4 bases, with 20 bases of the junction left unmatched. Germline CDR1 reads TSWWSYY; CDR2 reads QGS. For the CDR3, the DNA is TGTGCTCTTGGGGAACTCGGTCCTACAGGGCTACTGGGGGATTGGTGCGATAAACTCATCTTT. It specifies CALGELGPTGLLGDWCDKLIF.

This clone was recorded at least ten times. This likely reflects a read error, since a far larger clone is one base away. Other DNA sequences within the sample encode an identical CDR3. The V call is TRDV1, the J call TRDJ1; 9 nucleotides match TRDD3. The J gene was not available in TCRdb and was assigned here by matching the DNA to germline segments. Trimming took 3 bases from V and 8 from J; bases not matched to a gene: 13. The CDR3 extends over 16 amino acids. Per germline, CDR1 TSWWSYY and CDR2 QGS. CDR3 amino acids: CALGEPVRRGIPKLIF. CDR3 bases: TGTGCTCTTGGGGAGCCGGTCCGAAGGGGGATACCCAAACTCATCTTT.

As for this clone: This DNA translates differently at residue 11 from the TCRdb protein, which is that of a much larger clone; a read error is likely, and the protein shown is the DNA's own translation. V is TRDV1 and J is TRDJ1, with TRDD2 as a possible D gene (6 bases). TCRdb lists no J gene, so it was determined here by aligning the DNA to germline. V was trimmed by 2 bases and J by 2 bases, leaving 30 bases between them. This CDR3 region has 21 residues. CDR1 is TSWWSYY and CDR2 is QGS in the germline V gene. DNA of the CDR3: TGTGCTCTTGGGGAATTTTTCCTAGCCTACCGGGGCCCCATAGGGACCGATAAACTCATCTTT. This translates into CALGEFFLAYRGPIGTDKLIF.

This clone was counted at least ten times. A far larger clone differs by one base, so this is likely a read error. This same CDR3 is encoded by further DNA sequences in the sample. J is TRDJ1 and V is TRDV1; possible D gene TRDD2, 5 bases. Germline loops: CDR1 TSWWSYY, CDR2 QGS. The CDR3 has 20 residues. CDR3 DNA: TGTGCTCTTGGGCCTTTCCTCTCCTCCGTACGAGTTTCTTACACCGATAAGCTCATCTTT. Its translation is CALGPFLSSVRVSYTDKLIF.

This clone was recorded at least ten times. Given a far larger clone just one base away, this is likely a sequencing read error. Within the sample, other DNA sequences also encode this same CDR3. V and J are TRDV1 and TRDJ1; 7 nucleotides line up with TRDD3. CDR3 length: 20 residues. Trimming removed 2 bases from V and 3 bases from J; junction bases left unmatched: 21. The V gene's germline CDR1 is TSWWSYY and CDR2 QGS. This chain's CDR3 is CALGEVTLLYWGIRPDKLIF. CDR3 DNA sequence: TGTGCTCTTGGGGAAGTCACCCTTTTGTACTGGGGAATACGCCCCGATAAACTCATCTTT.

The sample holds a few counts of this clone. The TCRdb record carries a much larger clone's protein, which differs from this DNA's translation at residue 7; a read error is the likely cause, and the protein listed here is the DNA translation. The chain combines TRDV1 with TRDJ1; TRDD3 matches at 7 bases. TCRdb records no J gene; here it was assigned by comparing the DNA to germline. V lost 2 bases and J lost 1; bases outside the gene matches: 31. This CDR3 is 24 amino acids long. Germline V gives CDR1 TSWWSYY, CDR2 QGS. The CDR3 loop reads CALGEGGGTVIPVLGIACTDKLIF. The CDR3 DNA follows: TGTGCTCTTGGGGAAGGGGGAGGAACGGTCATTCCAGTACTGGGGATTGCCTGCACCGATAAACTCATCTTT.

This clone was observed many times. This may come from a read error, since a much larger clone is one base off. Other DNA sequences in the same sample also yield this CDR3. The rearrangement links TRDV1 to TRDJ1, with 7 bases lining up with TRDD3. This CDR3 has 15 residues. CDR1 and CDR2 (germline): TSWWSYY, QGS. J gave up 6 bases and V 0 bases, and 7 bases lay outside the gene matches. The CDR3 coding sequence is TGTGCTCTTGGGGAACTCTCACTTGGGGATAATAAACTCATCTTT. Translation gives CALGELSLGDNKLIF.

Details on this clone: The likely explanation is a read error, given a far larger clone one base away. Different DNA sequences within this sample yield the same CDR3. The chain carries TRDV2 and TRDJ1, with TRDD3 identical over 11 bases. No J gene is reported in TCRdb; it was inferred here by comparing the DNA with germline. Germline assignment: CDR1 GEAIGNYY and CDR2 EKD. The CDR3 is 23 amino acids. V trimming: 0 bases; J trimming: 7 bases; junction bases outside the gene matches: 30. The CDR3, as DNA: TGTGCCTGTGACACCGCCCCGGCGCGTGGAGTGGGGGATACGACCTACCTACCTGGTAAACTCATCTTT. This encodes CACDTAPARGVGDTTYLPGKLIF.

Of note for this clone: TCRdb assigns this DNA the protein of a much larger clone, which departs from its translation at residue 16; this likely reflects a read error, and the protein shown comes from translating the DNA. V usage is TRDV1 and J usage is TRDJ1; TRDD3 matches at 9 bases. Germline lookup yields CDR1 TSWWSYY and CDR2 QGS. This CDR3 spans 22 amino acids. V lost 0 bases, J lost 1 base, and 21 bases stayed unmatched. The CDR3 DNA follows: TGTGCTCTTGGGGAACTAAAGGCCTCCTTGGCTGGGGGATTCACCCGCACCGATAAACTCATCTTT. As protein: CALGELKASLAGGFTRTDKLIF.

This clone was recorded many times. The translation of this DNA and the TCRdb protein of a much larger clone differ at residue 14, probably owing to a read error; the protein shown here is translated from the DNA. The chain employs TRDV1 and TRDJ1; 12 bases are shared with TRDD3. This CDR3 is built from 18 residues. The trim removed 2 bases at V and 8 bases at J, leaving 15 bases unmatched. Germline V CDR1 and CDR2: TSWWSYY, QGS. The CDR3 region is CALGETRTGGYLSKKLIF. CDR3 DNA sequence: TGTGCTCTTGGGGAAACTAGGACTGGGGGATACCTATCGAAAAAACTCATCTTT.

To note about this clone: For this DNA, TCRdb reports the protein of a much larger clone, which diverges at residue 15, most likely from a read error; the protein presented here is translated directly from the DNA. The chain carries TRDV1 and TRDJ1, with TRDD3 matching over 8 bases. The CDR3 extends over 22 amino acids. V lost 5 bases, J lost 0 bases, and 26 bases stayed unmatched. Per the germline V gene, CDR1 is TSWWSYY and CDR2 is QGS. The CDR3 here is CALGFSGYTPLGDRIYTDKLIF. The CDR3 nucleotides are TGTGCTCTTGGGTTTTCCGGCTACACACCCCTGGGGGACCGAATCTACACCGATAAACTCATCTTT.

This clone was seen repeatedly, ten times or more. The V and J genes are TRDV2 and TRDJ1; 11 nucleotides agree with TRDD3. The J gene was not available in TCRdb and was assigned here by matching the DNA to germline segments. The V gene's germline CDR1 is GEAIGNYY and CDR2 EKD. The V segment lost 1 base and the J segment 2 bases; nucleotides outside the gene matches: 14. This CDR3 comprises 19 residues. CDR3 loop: CACDTLGLGDTRYTDKLIF. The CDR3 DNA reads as TGTGCCTGTGACACGCTCGGGTTGGGGGATACGCGTTATACCGATAAACTCATCTTT.

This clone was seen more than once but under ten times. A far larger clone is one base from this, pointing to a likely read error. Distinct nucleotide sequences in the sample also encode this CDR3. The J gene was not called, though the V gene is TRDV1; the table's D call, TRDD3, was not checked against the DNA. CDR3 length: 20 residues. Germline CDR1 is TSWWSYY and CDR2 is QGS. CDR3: CALGEVTLLYWGIRPDKLIF. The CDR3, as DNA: TGTGCTCTTGGGGAAGTCACCCTTTTGTACTGGGGGATACGCCCCGATAAACTCATTTTT.

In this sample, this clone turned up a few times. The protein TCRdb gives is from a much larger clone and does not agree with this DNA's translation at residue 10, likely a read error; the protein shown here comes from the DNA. The CDR3 here is CALGVSFFFPQGGYANDKLIF. The CDR3 DNA reads TGTGCTCTTGGGGTCTCCTTCTTCTTCCCACAAGGGGGATACGCGAACGATAAACTCATCTTT. V is TRDV1 and J is TRDJ1; 10 bases fit TRDD3. The J gene comes from matching the DNA to germline here; TCRdb lacks it. Trimming cost V 4 bases and J 4 bases; bases outside gene matches: 24. CDR1 and CDR2 from the germline V gene are TSWWSYY and QGS. The CDR3 runs to 21 residues.

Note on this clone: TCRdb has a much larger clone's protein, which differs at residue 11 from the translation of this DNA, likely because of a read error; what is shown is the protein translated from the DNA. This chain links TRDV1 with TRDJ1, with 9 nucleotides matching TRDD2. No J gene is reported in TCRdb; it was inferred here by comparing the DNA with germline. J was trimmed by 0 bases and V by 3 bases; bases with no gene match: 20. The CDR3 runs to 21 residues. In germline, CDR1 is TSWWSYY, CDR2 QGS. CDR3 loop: CALGDQPSYDRGFVYTDKLIF. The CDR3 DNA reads TGTGCTCTTGGGGACCAACCTTCCTACGACCGGGGGTTCGTGTACACCGATAAACTCATCTTT.

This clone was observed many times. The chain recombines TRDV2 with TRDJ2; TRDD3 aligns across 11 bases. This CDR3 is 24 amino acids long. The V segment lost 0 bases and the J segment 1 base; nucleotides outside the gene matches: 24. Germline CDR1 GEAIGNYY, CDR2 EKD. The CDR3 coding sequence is TGTGCCTGTGACACCTTAAGACTGGGGGATAGTGTGCCTGAAAGGACCAGTTTGACAGCACAACTCTTCTTT. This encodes CACDTLRLGDSVPERTSLTAQLFF.

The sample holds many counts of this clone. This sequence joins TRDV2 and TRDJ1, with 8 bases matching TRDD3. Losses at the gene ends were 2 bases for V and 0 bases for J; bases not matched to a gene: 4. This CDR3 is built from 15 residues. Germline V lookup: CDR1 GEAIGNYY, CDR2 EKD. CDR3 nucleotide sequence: TGTGCCTGTGACAGGTTACTGGGGGACACCGATAAACTCATCTTT. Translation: CACDRLLGDTDKLIF.

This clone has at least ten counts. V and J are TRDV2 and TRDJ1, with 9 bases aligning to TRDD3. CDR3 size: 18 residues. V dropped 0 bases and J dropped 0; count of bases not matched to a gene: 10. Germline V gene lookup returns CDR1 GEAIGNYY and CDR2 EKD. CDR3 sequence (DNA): TGTGCCTGTGACACCCTTGGTACTGGGGGAGAGTACACCGATAAACTCATCTTT. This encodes CACDTLGTGGEYTDKLIF.

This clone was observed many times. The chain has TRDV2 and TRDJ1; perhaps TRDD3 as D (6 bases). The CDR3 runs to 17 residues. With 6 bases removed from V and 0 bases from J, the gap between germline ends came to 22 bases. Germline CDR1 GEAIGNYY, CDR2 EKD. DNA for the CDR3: TGTGCCTGTTCCGCTTTGGGGGGGACCCGATACACCGATAAACTCATCTTT. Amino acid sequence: CACSALGGTRYTDKLIF.